The 7 T cell receptor beta chains listed next were all sequenced from one sample in a study of blood T cell repertoires in COVID-19. Sequencing used immunoSEQ multiplex PCR; TCRdb keeps in-frame clones, though not all of them. Here the sample spans about 140,000 clones, 60% to 85% being singletons. Material: peripheral blood. These receptors all stem from a woman of 80 years or more with active or convalescent COVID-19.

The V call is TRBV11-2, the J call TRBJ2-1; TRBD2 aligns across 13 bases. Germline-derived CDR1 and CDR2 are SGHAT and FQNNGV. The V and J ends lost 5 bases and 8 bases, in that order; junction bases with no gene match: 12. The CDR3 has 17 amino acids. CDR3 nucleotides: TGTGCCAGCAGCCCCAAACTGACTAGCGGGGGGAGGGATGAGCAGTTCTTC. This gives the protein CASSPKLTSGGRDEQFF.

In its sample, this clone was seen a few times. The chain has TRBV11-2 and TRBJ2-7, with a tentative D call TRBD1 (6 bases). Trimming removed 5 bases from V and 4 bases from J, with 12 bases in between. This CDR3 spans 13 amino acids. Germline CDR1 is SGHAT and CDR2 is FQNNGV. For the CDR3, the DNA is TGTGCCAGCAGCCCGGGACAAGATTACGAGCAGTACTTC. This encodes CASSPGQDYEQYF.

This clone showed up just a few times. The chain couples TRBV2 to TRBJ2-2, with 10 bases identical to TRBD1. J lost 4 bases, V lost 7 bases, and 6 bases had no gene match. Germline loops: CDR1 SNHLY, CDR2 FYNNEI. The CDR3 has 15 residues. The CDR3 spells CASTTGQGSTGELFF. The DNA of the CDR3 is TGTGCCAGCACTACGGGACAGGGGAGCACCGGGGAGCTGTTTTTT.

The V call is TRBV23-1, the J call TRBJ1-2; 10 bases line up with TRBD1. TRBV23-1 is marked as an open reading frame, function uncertain. V trimming: 5 bases; J trimming: 7 bases; junction bases outside the gene matches: 7. There are 14 residues in the CDR3. The CDR3, as DNA: TGCGCCAGCAGTTCCGACAGGGGGCAAGGTGGCTACACCTTC. Translated: CASSSDRGQGGYTF.

The chain combines TRBV19 with TRBJ1-5; D is unresolved. Trimming cost V 8 bases and J 2 bases, with 19 bases left between them. The CDR3 covers 16 residues. Germline V CDR1 and CDR2: LNHDA, SQIVND (reference sequence). The CDR3, as DNA: TGTGCCAGTGGTCGACCTGACGGGAGTGGCAATCAGCCCCAGCATTTT. Amino acids: CASGRPDGSGNQPQHF.

The J gene is TRBJ2-1, the V gene TRBV27; unclear D gene. Looked up from germline, CDR1 is MNHEY and CDR2 is SMNVEV (reference sequence). The CDR3 spans 16 residues. V lost 4 bases and J 1 base, leaving 14 bases between the germline ends. The CDR3 region has the DNA TGTGCCAGCAGTTCAGGTTCCAAGCCTTCCTACAATGAGCAGTTCTTC. This translates into CASSSGSKPSYNEQFF.

The V gene is TRBV4-1, the J gene TRBJ2-3; tentative D call: TRBD1 (8 bases). The CDR3 runs to 16 residues. V shed 1 base and J shed 4 bases, with 15 bases lying between them. The germline V gene encodes CDR1 MGHRA and CDR2 YSYEKL. The CDR3 loop reads CASSQGGGQVSDTQYF. DNA for the CDR3: TGCGCCAGCAGCCAAGGGGGGGGACAGGTATCAGATACGCAGTATTTT.